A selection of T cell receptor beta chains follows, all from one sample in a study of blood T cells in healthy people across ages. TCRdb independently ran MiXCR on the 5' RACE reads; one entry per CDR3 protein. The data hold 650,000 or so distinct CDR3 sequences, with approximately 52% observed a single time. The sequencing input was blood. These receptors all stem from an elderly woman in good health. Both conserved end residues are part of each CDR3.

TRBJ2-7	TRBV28	CASSEGVHEQYF
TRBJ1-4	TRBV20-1	CSARWGGVSEKLFF
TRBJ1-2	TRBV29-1	CSVLGQMERGYTF
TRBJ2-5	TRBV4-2	CASSPQGGDYQETQYF
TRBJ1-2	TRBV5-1	CASSSYTGSSYGYTF
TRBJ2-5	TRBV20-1	CSATPDWIETQYF
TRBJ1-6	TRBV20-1	CSAPDVSSYNSPLHF
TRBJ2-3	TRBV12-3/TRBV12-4	CASSLGGAGTDTQYF
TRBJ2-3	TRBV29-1	CSGVWATQYF
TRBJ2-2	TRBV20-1	CSASRLDPETGELFF
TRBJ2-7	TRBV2	CASSSYGKQYF
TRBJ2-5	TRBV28	CASSSLTQRERVGDERYF
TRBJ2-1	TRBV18	CASSPTVNSGNEQFF
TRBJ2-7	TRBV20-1	CSANRGGVYEQYF
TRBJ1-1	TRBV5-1	CASTREGGTEAFF
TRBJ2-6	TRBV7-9	CASSLATSGANVLTF
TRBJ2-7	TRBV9	CASSVDDRPQGEQYF
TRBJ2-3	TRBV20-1	CSAPTVGHDTQYF
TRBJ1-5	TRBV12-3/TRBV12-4	CVSPDPGAQYSNQPQHF
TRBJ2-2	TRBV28	CASSFPSRDLDTGELFF
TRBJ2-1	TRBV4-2	CASSQDWGAGGETQFF
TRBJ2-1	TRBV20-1	CSYTVREASSYNEQFF
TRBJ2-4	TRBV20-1	CSARHSRAKNIQYF
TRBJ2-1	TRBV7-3	CASSSLIAGDYNEQFF
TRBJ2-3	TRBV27	CASSLTVSSGGIGDTQYF
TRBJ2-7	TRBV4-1	CASSHSSSGAYEQYF
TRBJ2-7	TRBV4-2	CASSQMASGDTYEQYF
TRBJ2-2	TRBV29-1	CSASYRVSGDTGELFF
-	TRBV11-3	CASSVTTLGEQYF